Below, 23 T cell receptor beta chains from the same sample are listed, as sequenced in a study of shared clonotypes between healthy human individuals. Naive CD8 cells were CD45RO-negative, positively selected for CCR7, excluding terminally differentiated effector memory CD45RA+ cells. TCRdb's table, derived via immunoSEQ multiplex PCR, lists solely in-frame clones and lacks some. The table includes about 2.1 million clones, just over 90% detected once. The specimen was naive CD8+ T cells from PBMCs. The receptors stem from a man between 18 and 35 years old in good health. Some clones in this sample may be carry-over from other donors' samples.

This clone has a handful of counts. The rearrangement uses TRBV29-1 and TRBJ1-1; 8 positions agree with TRBD1. The germline gives CDR1 SQVTM, CDR2 ANQGSEA. The CDR3 has 14 residues. Losses at the gene ends were 3 bases for V and 2 bases for J; bases not matched to a gene: 5. The CDR3 loop reads CSVEADRANTEAFF. CDR3 nucleotide sequence: TGCAGCGTTGAGGCGGACAGGGCTAACACTGAAGCTTTCTTT.

V is TRBV27 and J is TRBJ2-6, with D uncertain. CDR1 is MNHEY and CDR2 is SMNVEV in the germline V gene (reference sequence). V was trimmed by 5 bases and J by 0 bases, leaving 14 bases between them. The CDR3 extends over 17 amino acids. As DNA, the CDR3 is TGTGCCAGCAGTCTTCGAACCGTACGCTCTGGGGCCAACGTCCTGACTTTC. This codes for CASSLRTVRSGANVLTF.

J is TRBJ1-1 and V is TRBV5-1; unclear D gene. Trimming removed 5 bases at V and 8 bases at J, with 13 bases between. This CDR3 region has 12 residues. From germline, CDR1 is SGHRS and CDR2 YFSETQ. CDR3 nucleotide sequence: TGCGCCAGCAGTTCGAGACCGAGCGAAGCTTTCTTT. This sequence encodes CASSSRPSEAFF.

The gene calls are TRBV7-9 and TRBJ1-2, with 7 bases fitting TRBD1. J lost 7 bases, V lost 5 bases, and 4 bases had no gene match. CDR3 length: 12 amino acids. The germline CDR1 and CDR2 sequences are SEHNR and FQNEAQ (reference sequence). CDR3 DNA: TGTGCCAGCAGCACAGGGGTAAGTGGCTACACCTTC. The encoded protein is CASSTGVSGYTF.

The chain uses TRBV6-5 and TRBJ2-7; the match to TRBD1 covers 9 bases. The CDR3 has 15 residues. Germline CDR1 MNHEY, CDR2 SVGAGI. The J segment lost 2 bases and the V segment lost 6 bases, leaving 8 bases of the junction unmatched. CDR3: CASRYGTGKPYEQYF. The CDR3 nucleotides read TGTGCCAGCAGATACGGGACAGGGAAACCCTACGAGCAGTACTTC.

V is TRBV4-1 and J is TRBJ2-7; 7 nucleotides match TRBD2. V shed 0 bases, J shed 4 bases, and the junction held 12 bases outside the gene matches. The germline V gene encodes CDR1 MGHRA and CDR2 YSYEKL. The CDR3 totals 17 residues. CDR3 protein: CASSQDLDTGGRYEQYF. For the CDR3, the DNA is TGCGCCAGCAGCCAAGATCTCGACACGGGGGGTCGGTACGAGCAGTACTTC.

The chain employs TRBV4-3 and TRBJ2-3; perhaps TRBD2 as D (7 bases). The CDR3 runs 15 residues. Germline V gene data show CDR1 as LGHNA and CDR2 as YSLEER. Between the trimmed V and J ends, which lost 4 bases and 6 bases, there was a span of 17 bases. CDR3 coding DNA: TGCGCCAGCAGCCCCCTAGAAGGGGGGGGCGATACGCAGTATTTT. It codes for CASSPLEGGGDTQYF.

The chain employs TRBV7-8 and TRBJ2-1; TRBD2 might be the D (5 bases). The V and J ends lost 5 bases and 15 bases respectively, with 20 bases between them. The germline gives CDR1 SGHVS, CDR2 FQNEAQ. CDR3 length: 13 amino acids. The CDR3 coding sequence is TGTGCCAGCAGCCCACGGGGAACCAGAATGGCGTTCTTC. Its protein product is CASSPRGTRMAFF.

The V call is TRBV19, the J call TRBJ2-3; D uncertain. This CDR3 comprises 13 residues. Trimming left V 7 bases short and J 0 bases short, with 8 bases between. CDR1 and CDR2 (germline): LNHDA, SQIVND (reference sequence). The CDR3 loop is CASKGRSTDTQYF. For the CDR3, the DNA is TGTGCCAGTAAGGGCAGAAGCACAGATACGCAGTATTTT.

This chain connects TRBV15 to TRBJ2-7; weak D call: TRBD2 (6 bases). Trimming cost V 0 bases and J 2 bases, with 14 bases left between them. The CDR3 consists of 16 residues. Germline V gene sequence: CDR1 LNHNV, CDR2 YYDKDF (reference sequence). The CDR3 loop is CATSREEGRETYEQYF. CDR3 bases: TGTGCCACCAGCAGAGAGGAGGGGCGCGAAACCTACGAGCAGTACTTC.

V gene TRBV5-1 combines with J gene TRBJ2-5, with 8 bases that match TRBD2. V shed 0 bases, J shed 4 bases, and the junction held 5 bases outside the gene matches. This CDR3 has 15 residues. The germline gives CDR1 SGHRS, CDR2 YFSETQ. Here the CDR3 reads CASSLEGGLGETQYF. The CDR3 bases are TGCGCCAGCAGCTTGGAGGGGGGACTAGGAGAGACCCAGTACTTC.

V and J are TRBV10-1 and TRBJ2-1; D ambiguous. The CDR3 runs 12 residues. Trimming shortened V by 1 base and J by 15 bases, and 13 bases separated the two germline ends. The germline V gene encodes CDR1 WNHNN and CDR2 SYGVQD (reference sequence). CDR3 sequence (DNA): TGCGCCAGCAGTGAGTTAATTGCGGTCGGGTTCTTC. Translated: CASSELIAVGFF.

The V and J genes are TRBV2 and TRBJ2-7; D unresolved. Trimming left V 1 base short and J 6 bases short, with 13 bases between. This CDR3 is built from 14 residues. Looked up from germline, CDR1 is SNHLY and CDR2 is FYNNEI. Here the CDR3 DNA reads TGTGCCAGCAGTGAAGACGGTATGAAAGTCGAGCAGTACTTC. Its protein is CASSEDGMKVEQYF.

V and J are TRBV7-9 and TRBJ2-7; 10 bases map to TRBD1. The CDR3 runs to 16 residues. J gave up 5 bases and V 6 bases, and 13 bases lay outside the gene matches. Germline CDR1 reads SEHNR; CDR2 reads FQNEAQ (reference sequence). CDR3 residues: CASSSAGTGAPHEQYF. DNA of the CDR3: TGTGCCAGCAGTTCGGCCGGGACAGGGGCTCCTCACGAGCAGTACTTC.

The genes are TRBV4-1 and TRBJ1-1; the D gene is possibly TRBD1 (5 bases). V lost 4 bases and J 9 bases, leaving 12 bases between the germline ends. This CDR3 is built from 12 residues. CDR1 is MGHRA and CDR2 is YSYEKL in the germline V gene. CDR3 sequence: CASSPPGAKAFF. The CDR3 DNA reads as TGCGCCAGCAGCCCCCCCGGGGCCAAAGCTTTCTTT.

The V call is TRBV11-2, the J call TRBJ2-6, with 8 bases aligning to TRBD2. The CDR3 has 17 residues. The germline V gene has CDR1 SGHAT and CDR2 FQNNGV. V was pared by 9 bases and J by 2 bases, with 12 bases of the junction left unmatched. The CDR3 loop is CASHPAGGATGANVLTF. The CDR3 nucleotides read TGTGCCAGTCACCCGGCCGGGGGGGCGACTGGGGCCAACGTCCTGACTTTC.

The gene calls are TRBV28 and TRBJ1-3; 7 nucleotides line up with TRBD1. V lost 3 bases to trimming and J lost 4 bases; unmatched junction nucleotides: 3. The CDR3 extends over 14 amino acids. Germline V gives CDR1 MDHEN, CDR2 SYDVKM. This chain's CDR3 is CASSFLDRGNTIYF. The CDR3 nucleotides are TGTGCCAGCAGTTTCTTGGACAGGGGAAACACCATATATTTT.

The rearrangement joins TRBV9 to TRBJ2-7; TRBD2 might be the D (5 bases). The CDR3 contains 15 residues. Germline V gene lookup returns CDR1 SGDLS and CDR2 YYNGEE. V lost 3 bases and J 3 bases, leaving 16 bases between the germline ends. The CDR3 DNA follows: TGTGCCAGCAGCGCGGGGAAGACAAGATTCTACGAGCAGTACTTC. Amino acids: CASSAGKTRFYEQYF.

The chain combines TRBV6-6 with TRBJ2-3; D gene unclear. This CDR3 is built from 16 residues. Germline CDR1 MNHNY, CDR2 SVGAGI (reference sequence). V shed 0 bases and J shed 0 bases, with 10 bases lying between them. CDR3 in amino acids: CASSYSGEASTDTQYF. CDR3 nucleotide sequence: TGTGCCAGCAGTTACTCTGGTGAAGCCAGCACAGATACGCAGTATTTT.

This clone came up once. The V and J genes are TRBV27 and TRBJ1-1, with 7 bases aligning to TRBD1. After removal of 3 bases from V and 4 bases from J, the junction contained 8 bases not matched to a gene. The CDR3 spans 15 residues. Germline-derived CDR1 and CDR2 are MNHEY and SMNVEV (reference sequence). CDR3 in amino acids: CASSFYRGGGTEAFF. Written as DNA, the CDR3 is TGTGCCAGCAGTTTCTACAGGGGAGGAGGCACTGAAGCTTTCTTT.

This clone was seen only a few times. This chain uses TRBV4-1 with TRBJ1-1; D gene uncertain. Trimming left V 1 base short and J 0 bases short, with 9 bases between. Germline CDR1 reads MGHRA; CDR2 reads YSYEKL. This CDR3 has 15 amino acids. The CDR3 nucleotides read TGCGCCAGCAGCCAAGGGCCGGCGATGAACACTGAAGCTTTCTTT. It codes for CASSQGPAMNTEAFF.

The chain is built from TRBV4-1 and TRBJ2-2; tentative D call: TRBD1 (5 bases). Germline CDR1 MGHRA, CDR2 YSYEKL. The CDR3 covers 14 residues. V shed 1 base and J shed 6 bases, with 9 bases lying between them. The CDR3 DNA reads as TGCGCCAGCAGCCAAGTGGTAGGGGCCGGGGAGCTGTTTTTT. This sequence encodes CASSQVVGAGELFF.

The chain combines TRBV27 with TRBJ2-1; 9 bases fit TRBD2. CDR3 length equals 15 residues. Trimming cost V 6 bases and J 8 bases; bases outside gene matches: 11. Germline V gene lookup returns CDR1 MNHEY and CDR2 SMNVEV (reference sequence). Written as DNA, the CDR3 is TGTGCCAGCAGCCCCGGGACTAGCCCTACGCATGAGCAGTTCTTC. Amino acids: CASSPGTSPTHEQFF.